This paragraph reports one TCR beta chain. Its antigen is unidentified. Germline CDR1 SQVTM, CDR2 ANQGSEA. This CDR3 comprises 15 residues. V was pared by 6 bases and J by 6 bases, with 12 bases of the junction left unmatched. Clones were sequenced by immunoSEQ multiplex PCR, and TCRdb holds only the in-frame ones, with some missing. The data show 45,000 to 60,000 clones, with over 65% seen just once and 2.5% to 4% held by the top ten. The source of the sample is a study of PD-1 blockade in mismatch repair-deficient tumors. About the research overall: Patients had about 13 mismatch repair-deficient cancer types and were previously treated and progressing.

Study-level results: After pembrolizumab, tumor-resident clones rose rapidly, then generally contracted before radiologic responses.

TCR sequencing covered three patients who responded to pembrolizumab. The receptor was derived from an adult with mismatch repair-deficient cancer. The specimen comprised peripheral blood, sampled 4 weeks after starting pembrolizumab. V and J are TRBV29-1 and TRBJ2-1, with 9 bases lining up with TRBD2. CDR3 sequence: CSVPGGLAGLNEQFF. CDR3 in DNA: TGCAGCGTGCCAGGAGGGCTAGCGGGGCTCAATGAGCAGTTCTTC.